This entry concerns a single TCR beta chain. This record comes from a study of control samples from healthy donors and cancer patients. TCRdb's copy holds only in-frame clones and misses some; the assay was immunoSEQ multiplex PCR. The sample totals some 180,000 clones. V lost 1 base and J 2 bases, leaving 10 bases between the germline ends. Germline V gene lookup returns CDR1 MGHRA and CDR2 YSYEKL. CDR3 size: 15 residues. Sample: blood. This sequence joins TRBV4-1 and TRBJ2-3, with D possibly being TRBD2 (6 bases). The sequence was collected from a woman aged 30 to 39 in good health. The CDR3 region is CASSQAAGLTDTQYF. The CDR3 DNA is TGCGCCAGCAGCCAAGCTGCGGGGCTCACAGATACGCAGTATTTT.